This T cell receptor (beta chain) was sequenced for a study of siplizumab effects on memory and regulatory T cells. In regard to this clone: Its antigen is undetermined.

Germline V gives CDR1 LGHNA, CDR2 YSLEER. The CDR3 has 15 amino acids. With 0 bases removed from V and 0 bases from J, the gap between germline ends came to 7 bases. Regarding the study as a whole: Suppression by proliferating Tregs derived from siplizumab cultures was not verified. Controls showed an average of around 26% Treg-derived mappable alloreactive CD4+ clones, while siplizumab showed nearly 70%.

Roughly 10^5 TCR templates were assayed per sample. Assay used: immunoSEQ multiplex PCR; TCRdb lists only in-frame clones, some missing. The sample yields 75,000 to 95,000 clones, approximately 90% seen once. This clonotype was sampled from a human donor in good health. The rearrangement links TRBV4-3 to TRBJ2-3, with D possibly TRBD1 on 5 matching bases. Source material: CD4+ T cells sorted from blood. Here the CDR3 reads CASSQEGVSTDTQYF. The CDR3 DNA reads TGCGCCAGCAGCCAAGAAGGGGTTAGCACAGATACGCAGTATTTT.